This T cell receptor beta chain was retrieved from a study of OX40 agonist ivuxolimab in advanced cancers. Study overall: People who had prior anti-PD-1, anti-PD-L1 or anti-CTLA-4 therapy could take part, and roughly 40% had some.

Findings and caveats of the study: Expanded peripheral T cells had an undetermined antigen specificity. By week 6 at 0.1 to 3.0 mg/kg, blood CD4+ and CD8+ T cells had expanded clonally. Researchers report that CD8+ T cells had, on average, more expanded clones than CD4+.

Assay used: immunoSEQ multiplex PCR; TCRdb lists only in-frame clones, some missing. Altogether 20,000 to 30,000 clones are present, 65% to 90% being singletons, with the ten largest covering roughly 42%. The CDR3 runs 14 residues. V was clipped by 3 bases and J by 0 bases, with 6 bases between them. The germline CDR1 and CDR2 sequences are MNHEY and SMNVEV (reference sequence). A note on this clone: Its target is not known.

The chain joins TRBV27 to TRBJ2-1, with a weak D call TRBD2 (5 bases). The sequencing used CD4+ or CD8+ T cells sorted from blood, collected in a trial of the OX40 agonist ivuxolimab. The clonotype originates from an adult with an advanced solid tumor such as melanoma, head and neck, liver or kidney cancer. CDR3 nucleotides: TGTGCCAGCAGTTTCGGGGACTCCTACAATGAGCAGTTCTTC. It codes for CASSFGDSYNEQFF.